This entry features one T cell receptor (beta chain) sequence. Authors' data handling: Amplification from reference gene primers served as the basis for estimated nucleated cell counts. Only in-frame clones appear in the TCRdb table, and some are missing; sequencing was by immunoSEQ multiplex PCR. From that table come the V and J calls and clone size; the DNA was used to work out D and trimming. The data contain 250,000 to 300,000 clones, 88% of them seen just once; the ten biggest clones take up approximately 1%. This specimen belongs to a study of blood T cell repertoires in COVID-19. Study information: Material from acute and convalescent COVID-19 was sourced from the United States, Italy and Spain.

Participants were aged about 18 to 90 years from about 25 US areas. In assigning cohorts, the study relied on participant-reported clinical history. The germline V gene has CDR1 KGHSH and CDR2 LQKENI. J was trimmed by 0 bases and V by 6 bases; bases with no gene match: 10. CDR3 length equals 16 residues. The genes are TRBV18 and TRBJ1-2; 7 nucleotides match TRBD1. The specimen was PBMCs or T cells enriched from blood (not recorded which). The origin of this receptor is a woman aged 30 to 39 who had recovered from COVID-19. Here the CDR3 reads CASSVGDRSTNYGYTF. Written as DNA, the CDR3 is TGTGCCAGCTCGGTTGGGGACAGATCTACTAACTATGGCTACACCTTC.